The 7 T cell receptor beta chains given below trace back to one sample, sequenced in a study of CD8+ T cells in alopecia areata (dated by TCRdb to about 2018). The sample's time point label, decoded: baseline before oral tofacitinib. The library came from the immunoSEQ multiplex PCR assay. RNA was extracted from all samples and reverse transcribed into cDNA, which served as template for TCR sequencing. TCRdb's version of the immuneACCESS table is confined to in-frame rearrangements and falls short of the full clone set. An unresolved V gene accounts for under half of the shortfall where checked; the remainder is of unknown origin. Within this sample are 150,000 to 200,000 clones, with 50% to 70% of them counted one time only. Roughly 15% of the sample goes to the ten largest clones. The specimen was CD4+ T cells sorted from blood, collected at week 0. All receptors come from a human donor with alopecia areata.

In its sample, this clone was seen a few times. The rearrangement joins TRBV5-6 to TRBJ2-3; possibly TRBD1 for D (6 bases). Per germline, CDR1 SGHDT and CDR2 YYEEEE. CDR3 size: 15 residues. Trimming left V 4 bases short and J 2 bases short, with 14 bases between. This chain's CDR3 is CASSEQGVATDTQYF. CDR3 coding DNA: TGTGCCAGCAGCGAACAGGGAGTTGCCACAGATACGCAGTATTTT.

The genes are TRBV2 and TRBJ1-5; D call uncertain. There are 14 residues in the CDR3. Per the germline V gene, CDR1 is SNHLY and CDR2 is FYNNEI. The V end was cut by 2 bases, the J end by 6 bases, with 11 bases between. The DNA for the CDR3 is TGTGCCAGCAGTGAAAGGACGTCTCGTCAGCCCCAGCATTTT. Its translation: CASSERTSRQPQHF.

The CDR3 protein is CAWTRDRLSGNTIYF. CDR3 DNA: TGTGCCTGGACTCGGGACAGGCTGTCCGGAAACACCATATATTTT. V gene TRBV30 combines with J gene TRBJ1-3, with 8 bases matching TRBD1. Germline V gene lookup returns CDR1 GTSNPN and CDR2 SVGIG (reference sequence). This CDR3 contains 15 residues. The V segment lost 4 bases and the J segment 4 bases; nucleotides outside the gene matches: 9.

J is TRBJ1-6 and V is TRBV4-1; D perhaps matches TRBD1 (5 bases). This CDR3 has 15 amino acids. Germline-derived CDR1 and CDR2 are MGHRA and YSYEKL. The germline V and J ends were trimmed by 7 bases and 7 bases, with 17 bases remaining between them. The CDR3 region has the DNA TGCGCCAGCACCATCCAGCAGGGCGCGAATTCACCCCTCCACTTT. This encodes CASTIQQGANSPLHF.

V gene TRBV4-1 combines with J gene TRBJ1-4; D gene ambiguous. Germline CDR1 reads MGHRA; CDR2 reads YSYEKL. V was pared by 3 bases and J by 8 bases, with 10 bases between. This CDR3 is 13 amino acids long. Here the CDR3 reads CASSQASQEKLFF. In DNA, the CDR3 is TGCGCCAGCAGCCAGGCCTCTCAAGAAAAACTGTTTTTT.

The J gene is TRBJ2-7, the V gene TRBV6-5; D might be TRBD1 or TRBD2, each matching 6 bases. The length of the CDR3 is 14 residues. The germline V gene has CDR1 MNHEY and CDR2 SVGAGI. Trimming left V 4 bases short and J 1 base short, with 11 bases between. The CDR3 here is CASSSLGGSYEQYF. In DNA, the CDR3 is TGTGCCAGCAGTTCCCTAGGGGGGTCCTACGAGCAGTACTTC.

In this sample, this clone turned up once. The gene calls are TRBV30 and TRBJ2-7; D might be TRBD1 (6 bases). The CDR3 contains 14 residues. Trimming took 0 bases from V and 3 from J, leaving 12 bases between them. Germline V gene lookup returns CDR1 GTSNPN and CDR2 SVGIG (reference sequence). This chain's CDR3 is CAWSVGTTSYEQYF. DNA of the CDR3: TGTGCCTGGAGTGTAGGGACAACCAGCTACGAGCAGTACTTC.